This T cell receptor beta chain originates from a study of control samples from healthy donors and cancer patients. Data came from immunoSEQ multiplex PCR; TCRdb stores just in-frame clones and leaves some out. Of approximately 120,000 clones in the sample, around nine tenths were seen once. V lost 6 bases to trimming and J lost 7 bases, with 12 bases between them. The CDR3 runs 13 residues. The germline CDR1 and CDR2 sequences are LGHNA and YNFKEQ. The specimen sequenced was blood. This sequence joins TRBV4-2 and TRBJ2-2; tentatively, D is TRBD2 (5 bases). This clonotype originated in a woman aged 45-65 years in good health. The CDR3 DNA sequence: TGTGCCAGCAGTAGAGGGCAGAACGGGGAGCTGTTTTTT. Its protein product is CASSRGQNGELFF.